These 19 T cell receptor beta chains were all obtained from the same sample, sequenced in a study of OX40 agonist ivuxolimab in advanced cancers. Only in-frame clones appear in the TCRdb table, and some are missing; sequencing was by immunoSEQ multiplex PCR. This table holds 81,000 or so clones, 88% found once. Here the sequenced sample was CD4+ or CD8+ T cells sorted from blood, taken in a trial of the OX40 agonist ivuxolimab. The receptors derive from an adult with an advanced solid tumor such as melanoma, head and neck, liver or kidney cancer.

The CDR3 DNA reads TGTGCCAGCAGTCCCCGCCGCTATGGCTACACCTTC. It specifies CASSPRRYGYTF. The rearrangement joins TRBV28 to TRBJ1-2; D gene ambiguous. V was cut by 5 bases and J by 4 bases, with 8 bases left in between. CDR1 and CDR2 from the germline V gene are MDHEN and SYDVKM. The CDR3 covers 12 residues.

The J gene is TRBJ2-2, the V gene TRBV7-5; TRBD1 reflects the table's D call only, with no check against the DNA. TRBV7-5 is deemed a pseudogene. This CDR3 spans 14 amino acids. CDR3 coding DNA: TGTGCCAGAAGAGAGGGGGCGGGCACCGGGGAGCTGTTTTTT. Its protein is CARREGAGTGELFF.

The V gene is TRBV11-2, the J gene TRBJ1-4, with 8 nucleotides matching TRBD1. The CDR3 sequence is 16 residues long. Germline assignment: CDR1 SGHAT and CDR2 FQNNGV. The trim removed 4 bases at V and 0 bases at J, leaving 4 bases unmatched. The CDR3 spells CASSSGQVATNEKLFF. CDR3 bases: TGTGCCAGCAGCTCGGGACAGGTAGCAACTAATGAAAAACTGTTTTTT.

The rearrangement joins TRBV27 to TRBJ1-6; D not certain. The germline V and J ends were trimmed by 5 bases and 7 bases, with 15 bases remaining between them. This CDR3 has 15 residues. The germline V gene has CDR1 MNHEY and CDR2 SMNVEV (reference sequence). The CDR3 protein is CASSRTKEVNSPLHF. The CDR3 coding sequence is TGTGCCAGCAGTCGGACTAAGGAGGTCAATTCACCCCTCCACTTT.

The chain combines TRBV7-2 with TRBJ1-5, with no clear D. This CDR3 spans 11 amino acids. V lost 5 bases and J 11 bases, leaving 10 bases between the germline ends. Per the germline V gene, CDR1 is SGHTA and CDR2 is FQGNSA. Here the CDR3 DNA reads TGTGCCAGCAGCGCTGGAGTCACCCAGCATTTT. Protein: CASSAGVTQHF.

The chain uses TRBV9 and TRBJ1-1; TRBD1 is a possible D gene (6 bases). This CDR3 contains 13 residues. Deletions cut 5 bases from V and 7 bases from J, with 15 bases between. CDR1 and CDR2 from the germline V gene are SGDLS and YYNGEE. DNA for the CDR3: TGTGCCAGCAGTGCCTTACAGGGAATTGAAGCTTTCTTT. Its translation is CASSALQGIEAFF.

The gene calls are TRBV6-5 and TRBJ2-7; 7 nucleotides agree with TRBD1. V trimming: 6 bases; J trimming: 4 bases; junction bases outside the gene matches: 9. This CDR3 contains 14 residues. Germline V gene sequence: CDR1 MNHEY, CDR2 SVGAGI. CDR3 region: CASSRGQVPYEQYF. CDR3 in DNA: TGTGCCAGCAGCCGAGGACAGGTTCCGTACGAGCAGTACTTC.

This chain joins TRBV4-2 and TRBJ1-1, with 8 bases that match TRBD1. This CDR3 has 14 residues. The junction had 9 bases not matched to a gene; V was cut back by 1 base and J by 11 bases. CDR1 and CDR2 from the germline V gene are LGHNA and YNFKEQ. The CDR3 DNA follows: TGTGCCAGCAGCCAAGGCGGACAGGGAATTGCTGCTTTCTTT. Protein product: CASSQGGQGIAAFF.

This chain joins TRBV7-2 and TRBJ1-2, with no clear D. CDR1 and CDR2 from the germline V gene are SGHTA and FQGNSA. The V gene lost 4 bases and the J gene lost 8 bases, with 11 bases spanning the gap. CDR3 length: 12 residues. The CDR3 sequence is CASSSLIEGYTF. The CDR3, as DNA: TGTGCCAGCAGCTCCCTCATCGAAGGCTACACCTTC.

The V gene is TRBV6-1, the J gene TRBJ1-5; D ambiguous. V lost 10 bases, J lost 5 bases, and 15 bases lay in between. The CDR3 has 13 residues. The germline V gene encodes CDR1 MNHNS and CDR2 SASEGT. CDR3 coding DNA: TGTGCCACCCGCCCTCAGAGACATCAGCCCCAGCATTTT. Its protein is CATRPQRHQPQHF.

This sequence joins TRBV27 and TRBJ2-7; no firm D call. The germline V gene has CDR1 MNHEY and CDR2 SMNVEV (reference sequence). V lost 6 bases and J 5 bases, leaving 20 bases between the germline ends. This CDR3 region has 15 residues. The CDR3 is CASSLLNSIVNEQYF. The CDR3 DNA reads as TGTGCCAGCAGCCTCCTGAATAGCATTGTGAACGAGCAGTACTTC.

The genes are TRBV5-1 and TRBJ2-5, with TRBD2 matching 11 bases. V trimming: 3 bases; J trimming: 5 bases; junction bases outside the gene matches: 3. The CDR3 has 14 amino acids. Germline loops: CDR1 SGHRS, CDR2 YFSETQ. CDR3 nucleotide sequence: TGCGCCAGCAGCTGGGGACTAGCGGAGGAGACCCAGTACTTC. It encodes CASSWGLAEETQYF. Full variable domain (remainder filled in from reference TRBV5-1 and TRBJ2-5): KAGVTQTPRYLIKTRGQQVTLSCSPISGHRSVSWYQQTPGQGLQFLFEYFSETQRNKGNFPGRFSGRQFSNSRSEMNVSTLELGDSALYLCASSWGLAEETQYFGPGTRLLVL.

V is TRBV2 and J is TRBJ2-3; D remains ambiguous. The length of the CDR3 is 14 residues. V was clipped by 5 bases and J by 1 base, with 10 bases between them. Per the germline V gene, CDR1 is SNHLY and CDR2 is FYNNEI. The CDR3 is CASSSRLGTDTQYF. The CDR3 nucleotides read TGTGCCAGCAGTTCCAGGTTAGGCACAGATACGCAGTATTTT.

V gene TRBV5-1 combines with J gene TRBJ1-2; D is ambiguous. V was clipped by 1 base and J by 4 bases, with 8 bases between them. The length of the CDR3 is 13 residues. Germline V gene data show CDR1 as SGHRS and CDR2 as YFSETQ. The CDR3 protein is CASSLSDGYGYTF. The CDR3, as DNA: TGCGCCAGCAGCTTGTCTGATGGCTATGGCTACACCTTC.

The chain links TRBV5-1 to TRBJ2-5; D is unclear. The germline CDR1 and CDR2 sequences are SGHRS and YFSETQ. The V end lost 2 bases, the J end lost 2 bases, and 16 bases lay between the germline ends. This CDR3 has 16 amino acids. The DNA for the CDR3 is TGCGCCAGCAGCTTAAGAACCCGGGTGAAACAAGAGACCCAGTACTTC. Translation gives CASSLRTRVKQETQYF.

This clone has only one observation. This chain uses TRBV7-9 with TRBJ1-4, with 9 bases matching TRBD1. This CDR3 is 15 amino acids long. V was clipped by 4 bases and J by 7 bases; unmatched bases: 7. Germline loops: CDR1 SEHNR, CDR2 FQNEAQ (reference sequence). In DNA, the CDR3 is TGTGCCAGCAGCTACACAGGGGGCGGCGGTGAAAAACTGTTTTTT. Translation gives CASSYTGGGGEKLFF.

The rearrangement links TRBV4-2 to TRBJ1-1; no clear D gene. The V gene's germline CDR1 is LGHNA and CDR2 YNFKEQ. The CDR3 length is 19 residues. V shed 3 bases and J shed 0 bases, with 23 bases lying between them. CDR3: CASSQTFTRREDMNTEAFF. The CDR3 DNA is TGTGCCAGCAGCCAGACCTTTACGAGGAGGGAGGATATGAACACTGAAGCTTTCTTT.

V usage is TRBV7-8 and J usage is TRBJ1-2; D is unresolved. This CDR3 is 13 amino acids long. Trimming pared 5 bases from V and 8 bases from J, leaving 15 bases between. Looked up from germline, CDR1 is SGHVS and CDR2 is FQNEAQ. CDR3 nucleotide sequence: TGTGCCAGCAGCGCGGGGTGGGGTAGCGGCTACACCTTC. Translated, it gives CASSAGWGSGYTF.

The sample holds one count of this clone. The chain links TRBV7-9 to TRBJ1-5; weak D call: TRBD1 (5 bases). CDR1 SEHNR and CDR2 FQNEAQ come from the germline V gene (reference sequence). The CDR3 has 16 amino acids. The V and J ends lost 3 bases and 0 bases respectively, with 12 bases between them. The CDR3 nucleotides are TGTGCCAGCAGCTTGGGGACCGTCTATAGCAATCAGCCCCAGCATTTT. This encodes CASSLGTVYSNQPQHF.